Following are 6 T cell receptor beta chains from one sample sequenced in a study of control samples from healthy donors and cancer patients. Libraries were prepared by immunoSEQ multiplex PCR; TCRdb keeps only in-frame clonotypes and omits some of them. This repertoire shows about 170,000 clones, about 90% found once; its top ten account for 2%. Sequencing was performed on blood. The origin of the receptors is a woman between 35 and 50 years old in good health.

This chain links TRBV6-2 or TRBV6-3 with TRBJ1-1; D is possibly TRBD1 (6 bases). CDR1 MNHEY and CDR2 SVGEGT come from the germline V gene. V was shortened by 7 bases and J by 2 bases, with 17 bases between the two germline ends. The CDR3 is 15 residues long. CDR3 in amino acids: CASTPVRGGNTEAFF. For the CDR3, the DNA is TGTGCCAGCACCCCCGTACGGGGGGGCAACACTGAAGCTTTCTTT.

The chain uses TRBV4-1 and TRBJ1-1, with D possibly matching TRBD1 (6 bases). CDR3 length: 14 amino acids. From germline, CDR1 is MGHRA and CDR2 YSYEKL. V was pared by 9 bases and J by 6 bases, with 20 bases between. CDR3 in DNA: TGCGCCAGTCGAGATTTACAGGGTTCGCCTGAAGCTTTCTTT. This sequence encodes CASRDLQGSPEAFF.

V gene TRBV27 combines with J gene TRBJ1-2, with TRBD1 identical over 8 bases. This CDR3 is built from 17 residues. Trimming took 8 bases from V and 4 from J; bases not matched to a gene: 18. Germline CDR1 MNHEY, CDR2 SMNVEV (reference sequence). CDR3 sequence: CASSGLLGQGRFYGYTF. DNA for the CDR3: TGTGCCAGCTCAGGCCTTCTCGGACAGGGTAGATTCTATGGCTACACCTTC.

CDR3 amino acids: CASSRSDGIQETQYF. The CDR3 DNA reads TGTGCCAGCAGCAGGAGTGACGGCATCCAAGAGACCCAGTACTTC. The chain is built from TRBV21-1 and TRBJ2-5; the DNA was not used to check the table's D call, TRBD2. TRBV21-1 is a listed pseudogene. The length of the CDR3 is 15 residues.

This chain joins TRBV5-1 and TRBJ1-4, with D hard to call. This CDR3 spans 13 amino acids. V lost 4 bases and J lost 8, with 12 bases in between. CDR1 is SGHRS and CDR2 is YFSETQ in the germline V gene. This CDR3 is CASSVTPGEKLFF. DNA for the CDR3: TGCGCCAGCAGCGTTACACCGGGGGAAAAACTGTTTTTT.

The chain recombines TRBV7-5 with TRBJ1-1; the D call TRBD1 from the table was never checked on the DNA. TRBV7-5 is labeled a pseudogene. The CDR3 consists of 18 residues. CDR3 DNA sequence: TGTGCCAGAAGATTAACCGAGGGTGGGACAGGGGCCAACACTGAAGCTTTCTTT. Protein: CARRLTEGGTGANTEAFF.